What follows are 10 T cell receptor beta chains derived from one specimen sequenced in a study of PD-1 blockade in classical Hodgkin lymphoma (TCRdb year 2020). The method behind the library was the immunoSEQ multiplex PCR assay. TCRdb took over this immuneACCESS table, retaining in-frame rearrangements with V and J assigned. Such tables are incomplete; in checked studies, under half of the missing clones stem from an unresolved V gene, and the remainder is unexplained. For this sample the table gives around 66,000 clones, of which 60% to 80% were detected only once. Of the sample, about 9.8% is held by the ten largest clones. Taken with the paper, the label for time point translates to: cycle 2 day 1 (C2D1) of nivolumab. Relapse after autologous stem cell transplantation had occurred in all trial patients, and cohorts A, B and C were distinguished by prior brentuximab vedotin exposure. This sample comprised peripheral blood mononuclear cells (PBMCs), obtained before the second cycle of nivolumab. The receptors were gathered from a human donor with classical Hodgkin lymphoma.

V and J are TRBV6-1 and TRBJ2-7; 10 bases map to TRBD2. In germline, CDR1 is MNHNS, CDR2 SASEGT. The length of the CDR3 is 14 residues. V lost 5 bases, J lost 3 bases, and 4 bases stayed unmatched. CDR3 coding DNA: TGTGCCAGCAGTAGGGGACTAGCGAACTACGAGCAGTACTTC. It codes for CASSRGLANYEQYF.

The genes are TRBV5-6 and TRBJ1-1; no clear D. CDR3 length equals 14 residues. The V and J ends lost 0 bases and 4 bases respectively, with 10 bases between them. Germline V CDR1 and CDR2: SGHDT, YYEEEE. CDR3 DNA sequence: TGTGCCAGCAGCTTGGAGAGGATTCGCACTGAAGCTTTCTTT. Protein product: CASSLERIRTEAFF.

This chain uses TRBV14 with TRBJ2-5; D gene ambiguous. With 2 bases removed from V and 2 bases from J, the gap between germline ends came to 0 bases. In germline, CDR1 is SGHDN, CDR2 FVKESK. The CDR3 covers 11 residues. The CDR3 reads CASSQQETQYF. The CDR3 nucleotides read TGTGCCAGCAGCCAACAAGAGACCCAGTACTTC. The entire variable domain, with the rest obtained from reference TRBV14 and TRBJ2-5, is as follows: EAGVTQFPSHSVIEKGQTVTLRCDPISGHDNLYWYRRVMGKEIKFLLHFVKESKQDESGMPNNRFLAERTGGTYSTLKVQPAELEDSGVYFCASSQQETQYFGPGTRLLVL.

J is TRBJ1-2 and V is TRBV25-1; possible D gene TRBD1, 6 bases. V shed 6 bases and J shed 5 bases, with 13 bases lying between them. Germline CDR1 is MGHDK and CDR2 is SYGVNS. The CDR3 extends over 13 amino acids. The CDR3 DNA is TGTGCCAGCAGGGGGGACACACCGTATGGCTACACCTTC. This encodes CASRGDTPYGYTF.

The chain employs TRBV15 and TRBJ2-5; perhaps TRBD2 as D (5 bases). The length of the CDR3 is 13 residues. The germline V gene encodes CDR1 LNHNV and CDR2 YYDKDF (reference sequence). Trimming cost V 0 bases and J 12 bases, with 14 bases left between them. The chain's CDR3 is CATSRDRTEVKYF. Here the CDR3 DNA reads TGTGCCACCAGCAGAGATCGCACGGAGGTTAAGTACTTC.

This rearrangement joins TRBV9 to TRBJ2-3; D not resolved. Germline loops: CDR1 SGDLS, CDR2 YYNGEE. The CDR3 has 14 residues. The V gene lost 7 bases and the J gene lost 0 bases, with 12 bases spanning the gap. As DNA, the CDR3 is TGTGCCAGCGGGTTCGGCAGTAGCACAGATACGCAGTATTTT. It codes for CASGFGSSTDTQYF.

As DNA, the CDR3 is TGTGCCAGCAGCTTAATTGAGGGAAATCAGCCCCAGCATTTT. Translating it yields CASSLIEGNQPQHF. The chain recombines TRBV7-8 with TRBJ1-5; D not certain. Germline values: CDR1 SGHVS, CDR2 FQNEAQ. The CDR3 is made up of 14 amino acids. V lost 2 bases and J lost 4, with 9 bases in between.

The genes are TRBV9 and TRBJ2-5; the match to TRBD2 covers 8 bases. CDR3 length: 16 residues. Per germline, CDR1 SGDLS and CDR2 YYNGEE. The V segment lost 0 bases and the J segment 2 bases; nucleotides outside the gene matches: 6. CDR3 DNA: TGTGCCAGCAGCGTAGGGGTAGCGGGGTATCAAGAGACCCAGTACTTC. This sequence encodes CASSVGVAGYQETQYF.

The CDR3 region has the DNA TGTGCCAGCAGTTCATCACCGGGAATTGCACCCTACGAGCAGTACTTC. Amino acid sequence: CASSSSPGIAPYEQYF. V is TRBV28 and J is TRBJ2-5, with D perhaps TRBD2 (5 bases). The end of the DNA fits TRBJ2-7 better, so the J call may be wrong. CDR3 size: 16 residues. CDR1 MDHEN and CDR2 SYDVKM come from the germline V gene.

The rearrangement joins TRBV7-3 to TRBJ1-1; D is ambiguous. Germline lookup yields CDR1 SGHTA and CDR2 FQGTGA. V was trimmed by 2 bases and J by 3 bases, leaving 7 bases between them. The CDR3 extends over 13 amino acids. CDR3 DNA sequence: TGTGCCAGCAGCTTATCCTGGGACACTGAAGCTTTCTTT. Protein sequence: CASSLSWDTEAFF. Together with reference TRBV7-3 and TRBJ1-1, the CDR3 gives the full variable domain: GAGVSQTPSNKVTEKGKYVELRCDPISGHTALYWYRQSLGQGPEFLIYFQGTGAADDSGLPNDRFFAVRPEGSVSTLKIQRTERGDSAVYLCASSLSWDTEAFFGQGTRLTVV.